This is a list of T cell receptor beta chains from one sample in a study of HIV-infected children after antiretroviral therapy interruption. TCRdb passed the 3' RACE reads through MiXCR, listing each CDR3 protein once. The sample has about 15,000 distinct CDR3 sequences; 3% to 4% are singletons. Material: CD45RA+ CD4+ T cells from PBMCs, obtained from a donor given antiretroviral therapy, either interrupted or continuous. The receptor source for this set is a child between 2 and 17 years old with HIV. CDR3s include the opening cysteine and the closing phenylalanine or tryptophan. The order of the fields is V gene, J gene, D gene, clone size, CDR3 protein, CDR3 DNA. A D gene is named only where the DNA matches it firmly. Clone sizes are shown as how often the clone was seen (once, few, many) or a class if it is expanded.

V gene: TRBV7-8; J gene: TRBJ1-2; D gene: NA; clone size: many; CDR3 protein: CASAGLFGANYGYTF; CDR3 DNA: TGTGCCAGCGCAGGACTCTTCGGGGCTAACTATGGCTACACCTTC
V gene: TRBV24-1; J gene: TRBJ2-1; D gene: NA; clone size: few; CDR3 protein: CATSDPRGRFDEQFF; CDR3 DNA: TGTGCCACCAGTGATCCCAGGGGTCGGTTTGATGAGCAGTTCTTC
V gene: TRBV7-2; J gene: TRBJ1-2; D gene: NA; clone size: many; CDR3 protein: CASSLTQGSGYTF; CDR3 DNA: TGTGCCAGCAGCTTAACCCAGGGAAGCGGCTACACCTTC
V gene: TRBV6-1; J gene: TRBJ1-1; D gene: NA; clone size: many; CDR3 protein: CASSERGTVKAFF; CDR3 DNA: TGTGCCAGCAGTGAAAGGGGGACCGTAAAAGCTTTCTTT
V gene: TRBV4-1; J gene: TRBJ1-2; D gene: NA; clone size: many; CDR3 protein: CASSQEITQVSSISVYGYTF; CDR3 DNA: TGCGCCAGCAGCCAAGAAATAACACAGGTGTCAAGTATAAGTGTCTATGGCTACACCTTC
V gene: TRBV19; J gene: TRBJ1-5; D gene: NA; clone size: many; CDR3 protein: CASSIVAGVSNQPQHF; CDR3 DNA: TGTGCCAGTAGTATTGTTGCGGGGGTTAGCAATCAGCCCCAGCATTTT
V gene: TRBV19; J gene: TRBJ2-5; D gene: NA; clone size: few; CDR3 protein: CASKEGGHQETQYF; CDR3 DNA: TGTGCCAGTAAAGAGGGGGGGCACCAAGAGACCCAGTACTTC
V gene: TRBV6-1; J gene: TRBJ1-2; D gene: NA; clone size: many; CDR3 protein: CASSRGLQVSNYGYTF; CDR3 DNA: TGTGCCAGCTCGAGGGGCCTTCAAGTCTCTAACTATGGCTACACCTTC
V gene: TRBV28; J gene: TRBJ1-6; D gene: NA; clone size: many; CDR3 protein: CASSFGTDNSPLHF; CDR3 DNA: TGTGCCAGCAGTTTCGGGACGGATAATTCACCCCTCCACTTT
V gene: TRBV19; J gene: TRBJ2-3; D gene: NA; clone size: many; CDR3 protein: CASSISGGQDTQYF; CDR3 DNA: TGTGCCAGCAGTATATCTGGGGGTCAAGACACCCAGTACTTT